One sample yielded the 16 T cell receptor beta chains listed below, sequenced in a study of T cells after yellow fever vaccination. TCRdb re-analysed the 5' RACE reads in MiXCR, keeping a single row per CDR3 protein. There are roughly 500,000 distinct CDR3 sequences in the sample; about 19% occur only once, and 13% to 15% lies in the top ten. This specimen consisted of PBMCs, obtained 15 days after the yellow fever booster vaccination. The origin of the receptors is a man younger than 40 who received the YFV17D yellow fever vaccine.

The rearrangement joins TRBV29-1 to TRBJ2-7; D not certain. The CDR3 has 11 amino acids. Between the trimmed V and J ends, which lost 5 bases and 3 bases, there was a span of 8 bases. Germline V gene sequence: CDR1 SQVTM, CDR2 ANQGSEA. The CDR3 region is CSVRAVYEQYF. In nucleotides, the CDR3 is TGCAGCGTTCGAGCCGTCTACGAGCAGTACTTC.

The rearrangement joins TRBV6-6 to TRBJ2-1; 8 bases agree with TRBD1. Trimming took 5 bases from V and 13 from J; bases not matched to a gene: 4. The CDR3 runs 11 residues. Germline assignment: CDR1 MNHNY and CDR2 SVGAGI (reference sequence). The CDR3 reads CASSLGQGQFF. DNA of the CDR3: TGTGCCAGCAGTCTTGGACAGGGACAGTTCTTC.

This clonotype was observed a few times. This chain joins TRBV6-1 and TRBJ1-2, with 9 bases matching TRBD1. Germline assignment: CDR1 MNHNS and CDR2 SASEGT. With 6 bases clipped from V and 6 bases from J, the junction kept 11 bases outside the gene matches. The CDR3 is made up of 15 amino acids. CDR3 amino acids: CASSDPPGQGDGYTF. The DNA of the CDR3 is TGTGCCAGCAGCGACCCTCCGGGACAGGGAGATGGCTACACCTTC.

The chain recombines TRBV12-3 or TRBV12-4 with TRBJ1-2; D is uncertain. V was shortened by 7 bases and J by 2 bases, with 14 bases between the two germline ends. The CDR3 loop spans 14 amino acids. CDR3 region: CASMSLMGNYGYTF. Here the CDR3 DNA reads TGTGCCAGCATGAGCTTGATGGGGAACTATGGCTACACCTTC.

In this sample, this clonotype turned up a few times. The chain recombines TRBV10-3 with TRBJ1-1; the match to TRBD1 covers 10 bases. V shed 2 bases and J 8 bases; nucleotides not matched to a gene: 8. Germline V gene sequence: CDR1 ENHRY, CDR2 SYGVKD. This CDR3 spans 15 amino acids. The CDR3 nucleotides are TGTGCCATCAGTGAGCCACCCGGGACAGGGGCGGAAGCTTTCTTT. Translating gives CAISEPPGTGAEAFF.

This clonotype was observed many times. The CDR3 DNA follows: TGTGCCAGTAGACCAGGATGCTACGAGCAGTACTTC. Encoded protein: CASRPGCYEQYF. The chain employs TRBV19 and TRBJ2-7; no firm D call. V lost 6 bases to trimming and J lost 3 bases, with 9 bases between them. From germline, CDR1 is LNHDA and CDR2 SQIVND (reference sequence). The CDR3 totals 12 residues.

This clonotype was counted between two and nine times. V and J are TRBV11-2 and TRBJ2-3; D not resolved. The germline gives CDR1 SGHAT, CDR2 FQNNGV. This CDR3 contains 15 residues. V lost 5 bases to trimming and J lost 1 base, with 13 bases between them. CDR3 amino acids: CASSQLGEGTDTQYF. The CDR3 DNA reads TGTGCCAGCAGCCAATTAGGAGAGGGCACAGATACGCAGTATTTT.

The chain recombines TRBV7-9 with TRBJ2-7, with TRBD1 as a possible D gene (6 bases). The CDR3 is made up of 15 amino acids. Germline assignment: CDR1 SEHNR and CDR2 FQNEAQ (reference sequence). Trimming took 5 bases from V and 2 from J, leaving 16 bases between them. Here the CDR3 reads CASSKRQEPTYEQYF. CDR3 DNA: TGTGCCAGCAGCAAACGACAGGAGCCCACCTACGAGCAGTACTTC.

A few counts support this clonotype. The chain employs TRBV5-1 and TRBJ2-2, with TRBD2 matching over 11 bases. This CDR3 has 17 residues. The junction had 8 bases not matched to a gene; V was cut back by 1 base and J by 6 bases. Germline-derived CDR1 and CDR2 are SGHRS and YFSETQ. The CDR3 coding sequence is TGCGCCAGCAGCTTGCTTACTAGCGGGGGCGTGGCCGGGGAGCTGTTTTTT. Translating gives CASSLLTSGGVAGELFF.

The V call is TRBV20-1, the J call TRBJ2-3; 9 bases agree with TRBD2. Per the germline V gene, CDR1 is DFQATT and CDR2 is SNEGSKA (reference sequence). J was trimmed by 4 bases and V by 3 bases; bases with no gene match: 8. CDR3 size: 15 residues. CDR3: CSASGGRAGPDTQYF. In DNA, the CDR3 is TGCAGTGCTAGTGGCGGGAGGGCCGGGCCAGATACGCAGTATTTT.

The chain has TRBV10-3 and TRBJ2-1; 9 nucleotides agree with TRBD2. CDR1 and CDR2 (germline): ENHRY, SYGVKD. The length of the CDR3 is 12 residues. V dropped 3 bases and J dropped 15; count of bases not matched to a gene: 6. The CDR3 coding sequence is TGTGCCATCAGTGATAGCGGGAGAGATCTGTTCTTC. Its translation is CAISDSGRDLFF.

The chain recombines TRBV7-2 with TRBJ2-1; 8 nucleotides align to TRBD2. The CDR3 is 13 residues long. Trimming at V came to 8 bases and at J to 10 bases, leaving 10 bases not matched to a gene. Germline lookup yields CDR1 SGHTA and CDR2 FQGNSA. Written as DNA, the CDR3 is TGTGCCAGCCGTCCGGCGGGGGGCAGGGAGCAGTTCTTC. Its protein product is CASRPAGGREQFF.

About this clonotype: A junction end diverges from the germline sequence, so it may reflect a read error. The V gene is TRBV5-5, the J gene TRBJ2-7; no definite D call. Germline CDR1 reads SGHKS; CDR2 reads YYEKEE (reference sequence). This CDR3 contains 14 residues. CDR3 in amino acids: CASSLEMTYDEKYF. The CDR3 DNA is TGTGCCAGCAGCTTGGAAATGACCTACGACGAGAAGTACTTC.

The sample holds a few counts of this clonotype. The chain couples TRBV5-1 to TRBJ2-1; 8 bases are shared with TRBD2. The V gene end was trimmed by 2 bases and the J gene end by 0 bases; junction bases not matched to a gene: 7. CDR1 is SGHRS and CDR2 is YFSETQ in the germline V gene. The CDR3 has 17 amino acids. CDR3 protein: CASSFLIAGNSYNEQFF. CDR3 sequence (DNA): TGCGCCAGCAGCTTCCTTATAGCGGGAAACTCCTACAATGAGCAGTTCTTC.

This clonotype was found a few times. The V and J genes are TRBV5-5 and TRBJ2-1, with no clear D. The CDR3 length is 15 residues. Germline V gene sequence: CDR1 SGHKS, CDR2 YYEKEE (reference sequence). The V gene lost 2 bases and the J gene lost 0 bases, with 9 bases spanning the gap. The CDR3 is CASSLGIGSYNEQFF. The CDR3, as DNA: TGTGCCAGCAGCTTAGGGATCGGCTCCTACAATGAGCAGTTCTTC.

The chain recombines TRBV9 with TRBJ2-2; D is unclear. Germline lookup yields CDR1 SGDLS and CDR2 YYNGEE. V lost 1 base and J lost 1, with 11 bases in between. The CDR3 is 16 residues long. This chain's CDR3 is CASSVRLRENTGELFF. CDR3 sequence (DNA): TGTGCCAGCAGCGTACGGCTCAGAGAGAACACCGGGGAGCTGTTTTTT.